One sample yielded the 31 T cell receptor beta chains listed below, sequenced in a study of shared clonotypes between healthy human individuals. TCRdb's copy holds only in-frame clones and misses some; the assay was immunoSEQ multiplex PCR. The sample yields millions of clones, more than 80% seen once. The source material was naive CD4+ T cells sorted from blood. Subset meaning: CD45RA+ positively selected. These receptors came from a man aged 18 to 29 in good health.

This clone was detected once. V usage is TRBV9 and J usage is TRBJ2-2; possible D gene TRBD2, 6 bases. Germline-derived CDR1 and CDR2 are SGDLS and YYNGEE. V was shortened by 4 bases and J by 5 bases, with 21 bases between the two germline ends. The CDR3 extends over 17 amino acids. This CDR3 is CASSPTAAGSVTGELFF. The CDR3 region has the DNA TGTGCCAGCAGCCCGACGGCGGCGGGGTCAGTTACCGGGGAGCTGTTTTTT.

The rearrangement uses TRBV11-3 and TRBJ2-2; 10 bases match TRBD2. The CDR3 runs to 17 residues. The V segment lost 1 base and the J segment 3 bases; nucleotides outside the gene matches: 5. Germline lookup yields CDR1 SGHNT and CDR2 YENEEA. The CDR3 DNA sequence: TGTGCCAGCAGCTTAGGGCTGCTAGCGGGAGACACCGGGGAGCTGTTTTTT. Translated, it gives CASSLGLLAGDTGELFF.

The chain couples TRBV9 to TRBJ2-3; D uncertain. The CDR3 extends over 14 amino acids. Germline CDR1 is SGDLS and CDR2 is YYNGEE. V was clipped by 2 bases and J by 3 bases, with 10 bases between them. CDR3 amino acids: CASSVSPWTDTQYF. For the CDR3, the DNA is TGTGCCAGCAGCGTTTCCCCCTGGACAGATACGCAGTATTTT.

The rearrangement links TRBV28 to TRBJ1-1, with 7 bases fitting TRBD1. From germline, CDR1 is MDHEN and CDR2 SYDVKM. V shed 1 base and J 8 bases; nucleotides not matched to a gene: 10. The CDR3 is made up of 15 amino acids. CDR3 sequence reads: CASSLYAGGPREAFF. In nucleotides, the CDR3 is TGTGCCAGCAGTTTATACGCAGGGGGGCCACGAGAAGCTTTCTTT.

J is TRBJ2-3 and V is TRBV5-4; a possible D gene is TRBD1 (8 bases). The germline V and J ends were trimmed by 4 bases and 3 bases, with 21 bases remaining between them. The germline V gene encodes CDR1 SGHNT and CDR2 YYREEE (reference sequence). CDR3 length equals 17 residues. The CDR3 coding sequence is TGTGCCAGCAGCCTCCCAGGGGGCGGGAGCGTTACAGATACGCAGTATTTT. It specifies CASSLPGGGSVTDTQYF.

The rearrangement joins TRBV19 to TRBJ2-5; D is unresolved. The CDR3 contains 9 residues. The V and J ends lost 10 bases and 3 bases respectively, with 3 bases between them. CDR1 is LNHDA, CDR2 SQIVND, per germline (reference sequence). CDR3: CATEETQYF. The CDR3 nucleotides read TGTGCCACCGAAGAGACCCAGTACTTC.

This chain joins TRBV19 and TRBJ1-2, with 7 bases matching TRBD1. V dropped 7 bases and J dropped 8; count of bases not matched to a gene: 13. The CDR3 covers 14 residues. The germline gives CDR1 LNHDA, CDR2 SQIVND (reference sequence). CDR3 in amino acids: CASTPGQNLNGYTF. The CDR3 nucleotides read TGTGCCAGTACCCCGGGACAGAATTTGAACGGCTACACCTTC.

This clone appeared once. This sequence joins TRBV7-6 and TRBJ2-2; no reliable D call. The CDR3 loop spans 15 amino acids. CDR1 and CDR2 (germline): SGHVS, FNYEAQ. Deletions cut 0 bases from V and 3 bases from J, with 8 bases between. CDR3 sequence: CASSLATPYTGELFF. CDR3 bases: TGTGCCAGCAGCTTAGCGACGCCCTACACCGGGGAGCTGTTTTTT.

This chain connects TRBV30 to TRBJ2-5; D not resolved. Trimming removed 0 bases from V and 5 bases from J, with 7 bases in between. The CDR3 has 12 amino acids. The germline V gene has CDR1 GTSNPN and CDR2 SVGIG (reference sequence). The CDR3 protein is CAWSVSWETQYF. The DNA of the CDR3 is TGTGCCTGGAGTGTATCGTGGGAGACCCAGTACTTC.

The chain joins TRBV5-1 to TRBJ2-7; tentative D call: TRBD1 (7 bases). This CDR3 spans 16 amino acids. Per germline, CDR1 SGHRS and CDR2 YFSETQ. V was cut by 4 bases and J by 0 bases, with 17 bases left in between. The CDR3 DNA is TGCGCCAGCAGCGGCCGGGGGACAGCGAGCTCCTACGAGCAGTACTTC. Protein product: CASSGRGTASSYEQYF.

This chain connects TRBV30 to TRBJ2-3; 7 bases fit TRBD1. Germline CDR1 reads GTSNPN; CDR2 reads SVGIG (reference sequence). The CDR3 is 14 residues long. Unmatched junction bases numbered 6, after V lost 3 bases and J lost 3 bases. CDR3 in DNA: TGTGCCTGGAGAGGGGGCCTGGGGACAGATACGCAGTATTTT. This codes for CAWRGGLGTDTQYF.

The chain employs TRBV7-8 and TRBJ2-2; D unclear. Germline values: CDR1 SGHVS, CDR2 FQNEAQ. V was trimmed by 5 bases and J by 1 base, leaving 11 bases between them. This CDR3 spans 15 amino acids. CDR3 DNA: TGTGCCAGCAGCGGCGTACGTTGGAACACCGGGGAGCTGTTTTTT. Residues: CASSGVRWNTGELFF.

The chain recombines TRBV5-4 with TRBJ2-3; D gene unclear. V lost 6 bases, J lost 2 bases, and 10 bases lay in between. The CDR3 is made up of 13 amino acids. Germline CDR1 SGHNT, CDR2 YYREEE (reference sequence). The CDR3, as DNA: TGTGCCAGCACTCCTACTTCCACAGATACGCAGTATTTT. It codes for CASTPTSTDTQYF.

This CDR3 reads CSVLGGLAQNKYQETQYF. CDR3 coding DNA: TGCAGCGTCCTCGGGGGACTAGCGCAAAATAAATACCAAGAGACCCAGTACTTC. The genes are TRBV29-1 and TRBJ2-5; 10 bases are shared with TRBD2. Germline CDR1 reads SQVTM; CDR2 reads ANQGSEA. This CDR3 contains 18 residues. V dropped 6 bases and J dropped 0; count of bases not matched to a gene: 16.

The chain carries TRBV18 and TRBJ1-1; unclear D gene. V lost 3 bases and J lost 1, with 12 bases in between. This CDR3 has 15 amino acids. From germline, CDR1 is KGHSH and CDR2 LQKENI. The CDR3 region is CASSPLVARNTEAFF. The CDR3, as DNA: TGTGCCAGCTCACCCCTGGTCGCGAGGAACACTGAAGCTTTCTTT.

The V gene is TRBV9, the J gene TRBJ1-1; possible D gene TRBD1, 5 bases. Looked up from germline, CDR1 is SGDLS and CDR2 is YYNGEE. The CDR3 sequence is 14 residues long. V dropped 7 bases and J dropped 4 bases, with 17 bases sitting between them. CDR3 DNA: TGTGCCAGCTCCGGTGGCTGGGGGGGCACTGAAGCTTTCTTT. It is translated as CASSGGWGGTEAFF.

The V and J genes are TRBV7-2 and TRBJ2-7; D gene uncertain. Germline-derived CDR1 and CDR2 are SGHTA and FQGNSA. The CDR3 has 15 amino acids. The ends were cut back, 1 base at V and 1 base at J, with 11 bases in the middle. In DNA form, the CDR3 reads TGTGCCAGCAGCTTAGGATCGAGCTTATCCTACGAGCAGTACTTC. It specifies CASSLGSSLSYEQYF.

The rearrangement joins TRBV9 to TRBJ2-4; D perhaps matches TRBD2 (5 bases). The V and J ends lost 0 bases and 8 bases respectively, with 15 bases between them. The length of the CDR3 is 15 residues. The germline gives CDR1 SGDLS, CDR2 YYNGEE. The CDR3 bases are TGTGCCAGCAGCGTAGGGGGAACCGTCGGGGACATTCAGTACTTC. As protein: CASSVGGTVGDIQYF.

V is TRBV10-3 and J is TRBJ2-3; tentatively, D is TRBD1 (5 bases). V was pared by 2 bases and J by 3 bases, with 9 bases between. The CDR3 sequence is 14 residues long. Germline CDR1 is ENHRY and CDR2 is SYGVKD. CDR3 coding DNA: TGTGCCATCAGTGAGGCGGACAAGACAGATACGCAGTATTTT. Amino acids: CAISEADKTDTQYF.

The genes are TRBV9 and TRBJ2-3; D unclear. V shed 3 bases and J shed 3 bases, with 17 bases lying between them. The CDR3 has 16 residues. Germline V CDR1 and CDR2: SGDLS, YYNGEE. This chain's CDR3 is CASSAAPREETDTQYF. The CDR3 nucleotides read TGTGCCAGCAGCGCTGCCCCCCGAGAGGAAACAGATACGCAGTATTTT.

The V and J genes are TRBV7-2 and TRBJ2-7; 13 bases fit TRBD2. The length of the CDR3 is 16 residues. J was trimmed by 6 bases and V by 3 bases; bases with no gene match: 8. Germline values: CDR1 SGHTA, CDR2 FQGNSA. In nucleotides, the CDR3 is TGTGCCAGCAGCTTTTCTACTAGCGGGAGGGCCGCCGAGCAGTACTTC. Its protein is CASSFSTSGRAAEQYF.

J is TRBJ2-7 and V is TRBV18; 14 positions match TRBD2. Germline CDR1 is KGHSH and CDR2 is LQKENI. The CDR3 has 15 amino acids. V dropped 6 bases and J dropped 1; count of bases not matched to a gene: 2. CDR3 DNA: TGTGCCAGCTCGGGGACTAGCGGGAGTTCCTACGAGCAGTACTTC. Protein sequence: CASSGTSGSSYEQYF.

The rearrangement uses TRBV6-5 and TRBJ2-5; 8 bases align to TRBD1. Germline V gene lookup returns CDR1 MNHEY and CDR2 SVGAGI. The CDR3 has 14 residues. The J segment lost 1 base and the V segment lost 6 bases, leaving 4 bases of the junction unmatched. The CDR3 region is CASRDRVGQETQYF. The CDR3 DNA is TGTGCCAGCAGGGACAGGGTTGGCCAAGAGACCCAGTACTTC.

V gene TRBV7-2 combines with J gene TRBJ2-1; no firm D call. This CDR3 comprises 15 residues. Trimming stripped 1 base from V and 4 bases from J, with 11 bases between. Germline V CDR1 and CDR2: SGHTA, FQGNSA. Written as DNA, the CDR3 is TGTGCCAGCAGCTTAGAAGCAAACGAGTACAATGAGCAGTTCTTC. Translated: CASSLEANEYNEQFF.

The rearrangement links TRBV11-2 to TRBJ2-5, with 10 bases identical to TRBD2. Germline V gene data show CDR1 as SGHAT and CDR2 as FQNNGV. The CDR3 spans 15 residues. The V gene end was trimmed by 3 bases and the J gene end by 2 bases; junction bases not matched to a gene: 3. DNA for the CDR3: TGTGCCAGCAGCTTTAGCGGGGGGACACAAGAGACCCAGTACTTC. Translation gives CASSFSGGTQETQYF.

The V gene is TRBV15, the J gene TRBJ1-2; D not certain. Between the trimmed V and J ends, which lost 0 bases and 1 base, there was a span of 9 bases. CDR3 length: 15 residues. Germline assignment: CDR1 LNHNV and CDR2 YYDKDF (reference sequence). CDR3 sequence (DNA): TGTGCCACCAGCAGAGATGCGGGCATTAACTATGGCTACACCTTC. Translated: CATSRDAGINYGYTF.

The chain combines TRBV5-4 with TRBJ2-1; no clear D gene. Germline CDR1 and CDR2: SGHNT and YYREEE (reference sequence). The CDR3 loop spans 13 amino acids. Between the trimmed V and J ends, which lost 2 bases and 7 bases, there was a span of 10 bases. The CDR3, as DNA: TGTGCCAGCAGCTTTTGGGCTCGGAATGAGCAGTTCTTC. This gives the protein CASSFWARNEQFF.

V and J are TRBV2 and TRBJ1-4; possible D gene TRBD1, 5 bases. Germline CDR1 SNHLY, CDR2 FYNNEI. V dropped 6 bases and J dropped 5 bases, with 13 bases sitting between them. The CDR3 extends over 14 amino acids. The CDR3 region has the DNA TGTGCCAGCAGGGACGGTGGGGGAAATGAAAAACTGTTTTTT. This encodes CASRDGGGNEKLFF.

The rearrangement joins TRBV29-1 to TRBJ1-1, with a tentative D call TRBD1 (5 bases). V lost 6 bases and J lost 0, with 14 bases in between. The CDR3 length is 14 residues. Germline V CDR1 and CDR2: SQVTM, ANQGSEA. The CDR3 spells CSVGAGTVNTEAFF. The CDR3 coding sequence is TGCAGCGTGGGTGCCGGGACGGTGAACACTGAAGCTTTCTTT.

This chain links TRBV28 with TRBJ2-7; D possibly uses TRBD1 or TRBD2 (5 bases each). This CDR3 is 15 amino acids long. The V and J ends lost 1 base and 2 bases respectively, with 12 bases between them. The germline V gene encodes CDR1 MDHEN and CDR2 SYDVKM. The CDR3 nucleotides read TGTGCCAGCAGTTTATACGGGACGCCTACCTACGAGCAGTACTTC. Its translation: CASSLYGTPTYEQYF.

This chain connects TRBV11-2 to TRBJ2-7, with D unresolved. Per germline, CDR1 SGHAT and CDR2 FQNNGV. V lost 5 bases to trimming and J lost 3 bases, with 5 bases between them. This CDR3 has 11 residues. CDR3 region: CASSQYYEQYF. CDR3 DNA: TGTGCCAGCAGCCAGTACTACGAGCAGTACTTC.